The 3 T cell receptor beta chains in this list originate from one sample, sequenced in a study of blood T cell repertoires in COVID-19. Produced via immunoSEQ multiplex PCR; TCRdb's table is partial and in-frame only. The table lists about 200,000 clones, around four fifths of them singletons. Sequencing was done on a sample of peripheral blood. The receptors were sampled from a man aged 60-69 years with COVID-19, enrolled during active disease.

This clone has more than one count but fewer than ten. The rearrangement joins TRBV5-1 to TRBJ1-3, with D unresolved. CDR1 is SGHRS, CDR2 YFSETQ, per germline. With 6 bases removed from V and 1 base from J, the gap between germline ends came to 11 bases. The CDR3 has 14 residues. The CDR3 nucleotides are TGCGCCAGCACCCTGAGCGGATCTGGAAACACCATATATTTT. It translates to CASTLSGSGNTIYF.

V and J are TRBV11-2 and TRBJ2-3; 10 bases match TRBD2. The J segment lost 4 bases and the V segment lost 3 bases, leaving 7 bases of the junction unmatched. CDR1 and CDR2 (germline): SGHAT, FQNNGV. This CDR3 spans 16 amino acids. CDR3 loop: CASSLNSGRLADTQYF. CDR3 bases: TGTGCCAGCAGCTTGAATAGCGGGAGGCTCGCAGATACGCAGTATTTT. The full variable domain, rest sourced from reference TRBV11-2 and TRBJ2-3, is EAGVAQSPRYKIIEKRQSVAFWCNPISGHATLYWYQQILGQGPKLLIQFQNNGVVDDSQLPKDRFSAERLKGVDSTLKIQPAKLEDSAVYLCASSLNSGRLADTQYFGPGTRLTVL.

CDR3: CASSYGQGGTDTQYF. CDR3 nucleotide sequence: TGTGCCAGCAGCTATGGGCAGGGTGGCACAGATACGCAGTATTTT. The V call is TRBV3-1 (or the pseudogene TRBV3-2), the J call TRBJ2-3; D possibly corresponds to TRBD1 (5 bases). CDR3 length equals 15 residues. The V gene's germline CDR1 is LGHDT and CDR2 YNNKEL (reference sequence). V was shortened by 5 bases and J by 1 base, with 13 bases between the two germline ends.